The 24 T cell receptor delta chains below come from one sample, sequenced in a study of gamma-delta chains in newborns, infants, children. TCRdb re-processed the reads via CATT. Of 9,200 or so delta-chain clones detected, approximately 22% appear once; the ten largest clones hold 4.4%. Sample: blood. All receptors derive from a child who was a newborn, infant or young child, either healthy, febrile or measles-vaccinated (not recorded which).

With regard to this clone: A single base separates this from a much larger clone, so it may be a read error. Distinct nucleotide sequences in the sample also encode this CDR3. The rearrangement uses TRDV2 and TRDJ1; TRDD3 matches 11 bases. The germline gives CDR1 GEAIGNYY, CDR2 EKD. The CDR3 contains 26 residues. CDR3 DNA sequence: TGTGCCTGTGACACCCTACTCGCACTGGGGGATAAAAAGGAATACCCACCCTCCCGCGGCGCCGATAAACTCATCTTC. This translates into CACDTLLALGDKKEYPPSRGADKLIF.

A remark on this clone: Other DNA sequences in the sample encode the same CDR3. This chain connects TRDV2 to TRDJ1, with 11 positions matching TRDD3. V dropped 0 bases and J dropped 8; count of bases not matched to a gene: 22. Germline V gene lookup returns CDR1 GEAIGNYY and CDR2 EKD. The CDR3 length is 20 residues. The CDR3 spells CACDTLGDTSGSGAVEKLIF. In DNA, the CDR3 is TGTGCCTGTGACACCCTGGGGGATACAAGCGGATCTGGAGCTGTGGAAAAACTCATCTTT.

This clone has only a few counts. The junction and the germline gene differ at one end; a read error may be behind it. The gene calls are TRDV2 and TRDJ1; tentative D call: TRDD3 (5 bases). This CDR3 is 14 amino acids long. CDR1 and CDR2 (germline): GEAIGNYY, EKD. The CDR3 spells CACEGVQYTDRLIF. CDR3 sequence (DNA): TGTGCCTGTGAGGGGGTCCAGTACACCGATAGACTCATCTTT.

This clone is judged medium-sized. The same CDR3 can be traced to other DNA sequences in this sample. J is TRDJ1 and V is TRDV2; tentatively, D is TRDD2 (6 bases). The germline gives CDR1 GEAIGNYY, CDR2 EKD. Deletions cut 0 bases from V and 3 bases from J, with 13 bases between. This CDR3 is 15 amino acids long. CDR3 in DNA: TGTGCCTGTGACACCGTCTCCTACCGGTCCGATAAACTCATCTTT. It yields the protein CACDTVSYRSDKLIF.

V and J are TRDV2 and TRDJ1; perhaps TRDD3 as D (6 bases). Trimming cost V 1 base and J 2 bases, with 34 bases left between them. The length of the CDR3 is 22 residues. CDR1 is GEAIGNYY, CDR2 EKD, per germline. The CDR3 loop reads CACDTLGTTATGRYSQTDKLIF. Here the CDR3 DNA reads TGTGCCTGTGACACTCTCGGAACTACGGCTACTGGGAGATACTCCCAGACCGATAAACTCATCTTT.

Concerning this clone itself: Other DNA sequences in the sample encode the same CDR3. V and J are TRDV2 and TRDJ3; 9 nucleotides match TRDD3. V shed 2 bases and J 0 bases; nucleotides not matched to a gene: 13. CDR3 size: 21 residues. Germline V gene lookup returns CDR1 GEAIGNYY and CDR2 EKD. Here the CDR3 DNA reads TGTGCCTGTGACATTCTCCTGGGGGATGCGAAACGCTCCTGGGACACCCGACAGATGTTTTTC. Amino acid sequence: CACDILLGDAKRSWDTRQMFF.

This clone has a handful of counts. This chain connects TRDV2 to TRDJ1; 8 bases are a match to TRDD3. CDR3 size: 17 residues. V trimming: 7 bases; J trimming: 5 bases; junction bases outside the gene matches: 20. The germline gives CDR1 GEAIGNYY, CDR2 EKD. The CDR3: CACSPLTPLGEGDKLIF. The CDR3 bases are TGTGCCTGCTCCCCATTAACCCCTCTGGGGGAGGGTGATAAACTCATCTTT.

This chain links TRDV2 with TRDJ1; 13 bases are a match to TRDD3. The CDR3 extends over 18 amino acids. The junction had 9 bases not matched to a gene; V was cut back by 0 bases and J by 3 bases. CDR1 and CDR2 from the germline V gene are GEAIGNYY and EKD. CDR3 sequence (DNA): TGTGCCTGTGACACCGTAAGTACTGGGGGATACGCGTCCGATAAACTCATCTTT. Protein product: CACDTVSTGGYASDKLIF.

The chain couples TRDV2 to TRDJ1, with 7 nucleotides matching TRDD3. CDR1 is GEAIGNYY and CDR2 is EKD in the germline V gene. The CDR3 loop spans 15 amino acids. With 4 bases clipped from V and 2 bases from J, the junction kept 9 bases outside the gene matches. The CDR3 DNA sequence: TGTGCCTGTGAACCCCTGGGGGTAGGGACCGATAAACTCATCTTT. This sequence encodes CACEPLGVGTDKLIF.

The chain is built from TRDV2 and TRDJ3; 11 nucleotides agree with TRDD3. V was pared by 2 bases and J by 3 bases, with 2 bases of the junction left unmatched. Germline V gene lookup returns CDR1 GEAIGNYY and CDR2 EKD. The CDR3 runs to 17 residues. CDR3 nucleotides: TGTGCCTGTGACAGTACTGGGGGATACTGGGACACCCGACAGATGTTTTTC. Translation gives CACDSTGGYWDTRQMFF.

By sample share, this clone is medium-sized. The genes are TRDV2 and TRDJ1, with 9 bases fitting TRDD3. Looked up from germline, CDR1 is GEAIGNYY and CDR2 is EKD. The CDR3 consists of 16 residues. J gave up 2 bases and V 3 bases, and 9 bases lay outside the gene matches. The CDR3 coding sequence is TGTGCCTGTGACTTTCTGGGGGATGAGAGGACCGATAAACTCATCTTT. Its protein product is CACDFLGDERTDKLIF.

This clone was detected a few times. V and J are TRDV2 and TRDJ1; D is perhaps TRDD3 (6 bases). Per germline, CDR1 GEAIGNYY and CDR2 EKD. The CDR3 consists of 20 residues. V was clipped by 0 bases and J by 7 bases, with 32 bases between them. CDR3 DNA sequence: TGTGCCTGTGACACCGTTTCCCCGCCTCTCCCGGCTGGGGCCGACGGTAAACTCATCTTT. Translation gives CACDTVSPPLPAGADGKLIF.

This clone was recorded a few times. Other DNA sequences of this sample code for an identical CDR3. This chain connects TRDV2 to TRDJ1, with TRDD3 matching over 9 bases. The CDR3 contains 20 residues. Germline V gene sequence: CDR1 GEAIGNYY, CDR2 EKD. With 3 bases clipped from V and 1 base from J, the junction kept 20 bases outside the gene matches. The CDR3 nucleotides are TGTGCCTGTGACCCTGTACTGGGGGACACTACAGGACCTCTCACCGATAAACTCATCTTT. This encodes CACDPVLGDTTGPLTDKLIF.

The V call is TRDV2, the J call TRDJ1; 9 nucleotides align to TRDD3. The CDR3 extends over 24 amino acids. Germline-derived CDR1 and CDR2 are GEAIGNYY and EKD. V lost 0 bases and J lost 0; bases outside the gene matches: 28. CDR3 region: CACDTVGFESLLGDPLPYTDKLIF. In DNA, the CDR3 is TGTGCCTGTGACACCGTGGGGTTTGAGAGTTTGCTGGGGGATCCACTACCGTACACCGATAAACTCATCTTT.

The chain links TRDV2 to TRDJ1; 10 bases agree with TRDD3. The CDR3 runs 20 residues. The V segment lost 0 bases and the J segment 2 bases; nucleotides outside the gene matches: 17. Germline V lookup: CDR1 GEAIGNYY, CDR2 EKD. The CDR3 DNA is TGTGCCTGTGACACCGGAAGCCTTGGGGGATACTCGGAGGAAACCGATAAACTCATCTTT. Translating it yields CACDTGSLGGYSEETDKLIF.

This clone is medium-sized in the sample. Other DNA sequences in this sample translate to the same CDR3. The chain employs TRDV2 and TRDJ1; 10 bases match TRDD3. The germline V gene encodes CDR1 GEAIGNYY and CDR2 EKD. V was clipped by 3 bases and J by 2 bases; unmatched bases: 5. This CDR3 is built from 15 residues. The CDR3 DNA sequence: TGTGCCTGTGACTACATACTGGGGGATACCGATAAACTCATCTTT. The encoded protein is CACDYILGDTDKLIF.

As for this clone: The junction does not match germline at one end; this may be a read error. J is TRDJ1 and V is TRDV2; 13 bases agree with TRDD3. This CDR3 region has 20 residues. CDR1 and CDR2 (germline): GEAIGNYY, EKD. CDR3 region: CARDPVPGTGGYAYTDKLIF. CDR3 nucleotide sequence: TGTGCCCGTGACCCCGTTCCCGGTACTGGGGGATACGCCTACACCGATAAACTCATCTTT.

Turning to this clone: A much larger clone lies one base from this, so it may be a read error. V is TRDV2 and J is TRDJ1; D is undetermined. The CDR3 covers 13 residues. Trimming removed 3 bases at V and 1 base at J, with 8 bases between. Per the germline V gene, CDR1 is GEAIGNYY and CDR2 is EKD. In DNA, the CDR3 is TGTGCCTGTGACCCCCTTATCACCGATAAACTCATCTTT. It translates to CACDPLITDKLIF.

The chain links TRDV2 to TRDJ1; D unclear. The V end was cut by 0 bases, the J end by 0 bases, with 13 bases between. Looked up from germline, CDR1 is GEAIGNYY and CDR2 is EKD. CDR3 length: 16 amino acids. Written as DNA, the CDR3 is TGTGCCTGTGACACCGTCGGGGTTGAGTACACCGATAAACTCATCTTT. It codes for CACDTVGVEYTDKLIF.

The rearrangement uses TRDV2 and TRDJ3; 8 bases match TRDD3. V lost 0 bases to trimming and J lost 0 bases; unmatched junction nucleotides: 12. The CDR3 runs to 21 residues. The germline V gene has CDR1 GEAIGNYY and CDR2 EKD. The CDR3 is CACDTVDGRDTSSWDTRQMFF. The CDR3 nucleotides read TGTGCCTGTGACACCGTTGACGGGAGGGATACGAGCTCCTGGGACACCCGACAGATGTTTTTC.

As regards this clone: This sequence may be a read error, since a much larger clone differs from it by one base. The chain links TRDV2 to TRDJ1, with no clear D. The CDR3 contains 15 residues. Germline V lookup: CDR1 GEAIGNYY, CDR2 EKD. V was shortened by 2 bases and J by 0 bases, with 12 bases between the two germline ends. In nucleotides, the CDR3 is TGTGCCTGTGACATGACGGCGGACTACACCGATAAACTCATCTTT. It encodes CACDMTADYTDKLIF.

The J gene is TRDJ1, the V gene TRDV2; 7 positions match TRDD2. The junction had 19 bases not matched to a gene; V was cut back by 3 bases and J by 4 bases. Germline V gives CDR1 GEAIGNYY, CDR2 EKD. The CDR3 length is 18 residues. CDR3 protein: CACDPVGLPAGQDDKLIF. The CDR3 region has the DNA TGTGCCTGTGACCCCGTCGGCCTTCCTGCTGGCCAAGACGATAAACTCATCTTT.

The rearrangement links TRDV1 to TRDJ4, with D perhaps TRDD2 (5 bases). The V end was cut by 1 base, the J end by 6 bases, with 36 bases between. This CDR3 is built from 21 residues. Germline CDR1 and CDR2: TSWWSYY and QGS. The CDR3 loop reads CALGEPTCLRCRPSYCRALIF. The CDR3 DNA sequence: TGTGCTCTTGGGGAACCGACCTGCCTACGGTGTCGCCCCTCTTACTGTCGGGCCCTGATCTTT.

This clone was found a few times. With a much larger clone just one base away, this may be a read error. The J gene is TRDJ3, the V gene TRDV2; 10 bases agree with TRDD3. CDR1 is GEAIGNYY, CDR2 EKD, per germline. The CDR3 runs 17 residues. The CDR3 region is CACDTTGGSWDTRKMFF. The CDR3 DNA sequence: TGTGCCTGTGACACAACTGGGGGATCCTGGGACACCCGAAAGATGTTTTTC.